This T cell receptor beta chain was obtained from a study of resident and recirculating memory T cells in vitiligo. Study as a whole: Samples were epidermis from two lesional and two nonlesional sites, plus PBMCs.

Generated by immunoSEQ multiplex PCR, the TCRdb table keeps only in-frame clones and is missing some. This table has more than 35,000 clones, about 90% appearing once. Germline V lookup: CDR1 SEHNR, CDR2 FQNEAQ (reference sequence). This CDR3 is built from 17 residues. This clone was counted only a few times. One junction end does not reproduce the germline sequence, and a read error may be involved. Material for sequencing was blood. The chain recombines TRBV7-9 with TRBJ1-1, with 8 bases aligning to TRBD1. The TCR comes from a male donor with vitiligo. The CDR3 is CASSQDFYGQGAVEAFF. CDR3 bases: TGCGCCAGCAGCCAAGACTTTTATGGACAGGGTGCCGTTGAAGCTTTCTTT.